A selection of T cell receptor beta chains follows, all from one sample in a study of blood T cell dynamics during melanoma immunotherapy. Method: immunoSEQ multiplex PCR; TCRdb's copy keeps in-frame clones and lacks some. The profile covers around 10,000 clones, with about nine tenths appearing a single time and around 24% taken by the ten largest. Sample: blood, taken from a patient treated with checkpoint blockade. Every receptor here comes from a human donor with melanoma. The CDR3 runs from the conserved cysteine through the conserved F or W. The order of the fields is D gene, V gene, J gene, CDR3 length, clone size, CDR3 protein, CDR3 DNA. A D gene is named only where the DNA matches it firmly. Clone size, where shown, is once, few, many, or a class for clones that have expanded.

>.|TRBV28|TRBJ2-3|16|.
CASSFPPRESTDTQYF
TGTGCCAGCAGTTTCCCCCCCCGGGAAAGCACAGATACGCAGTATTTT
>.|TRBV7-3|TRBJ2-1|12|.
CASSPGYNEQFF
TGTGCCAGCAGCCCAGGGTACAATGAGCAGTTCTTC
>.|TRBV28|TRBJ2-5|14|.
CASRPRVPQETQYF
TGTGCCAGCAGACCCCGGGTCCCCCAAGAGACCCAGTACTTC
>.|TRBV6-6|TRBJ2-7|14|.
CASSTRGRPYEQYF
TGTGCCAGCAGCACCAGGGGACGGCCTTACGAGCAGTACTTC
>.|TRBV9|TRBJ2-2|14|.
CASSTRGRPGELFF
TGTGCCAGCAGCACCAGGGGGAGGCCCGGGGAGCTGTTTTTT
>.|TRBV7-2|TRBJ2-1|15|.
CASSRSQRRVNEQFF
TGTGCCAGCAGCCGGAGCCAGCGGAGGGTAAATGAGCAGTTCTTC
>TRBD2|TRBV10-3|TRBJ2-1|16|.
CAISEPGGTGHGEQFF
TGTGCCATCAGTGAGCCGGGGGGGACTGGCCACGGGGAGCAGTTCTTC
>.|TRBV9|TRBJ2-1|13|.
CASSVGGEDEQFF
TGTGCCAGCAGCGTAGGAGGGGAGGATGAGCAGTTCTTC
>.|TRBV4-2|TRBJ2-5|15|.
CASSPRDLEQETQYF
TGTGCCAGCAGCCCCCGGGACTTGGAACAAGAGACCCAGTACTTC
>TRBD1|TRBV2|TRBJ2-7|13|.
CASRGTGTYEQYF
TGTGCCAGCAGGGGGACAGGGACCTACGAGCAGTACTTC
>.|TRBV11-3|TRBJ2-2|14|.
CASSPRDNTGELFF
TGTGCCAGCAGCCCACGGGACAACACCGGGGAGCTGTTTTTT
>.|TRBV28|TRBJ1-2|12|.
CARPPGVQGYTF
TGTGCCCGCCCCCCCGGGGTGCAAGGCTACACCTTC
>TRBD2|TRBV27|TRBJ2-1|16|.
CASSLSGRAFGYEQFF
TGTGCCAGCAGTTTAAGCGGGAGGGCTTTTGGCTATGAGCAGTTCTTC
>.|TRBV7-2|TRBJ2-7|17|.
CASSFGYLEGSSYEQYF
TGTGCCAGCAGCTTCGGGTACCTTGAGGGGAGCTCCTACGAGCAGTACTTC
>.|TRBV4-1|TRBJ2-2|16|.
CASSPLLGARTGELFF
TGCGCCAGCAGCCCCCTCCTGGGGGCGCGTACCGGGGAGCTGTTTTTT
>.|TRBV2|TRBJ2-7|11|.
CASKSNYEQYF
TGTGCCAGCAAGTCCAACTACGAGCAGTACTTC
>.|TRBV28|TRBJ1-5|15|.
CASSSQKGLRQPQHF
TGTGCCAGCAGTTCGCAGAAGGGTCTTCGGCAGCCCCAGCATTTT
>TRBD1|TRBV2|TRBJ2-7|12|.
CASKGQGYEQYF
TGTGCCAGCAAGGGACAGGGTTACGAGCAGTACTTC
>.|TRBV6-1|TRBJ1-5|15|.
CASSEGLRGNQPQHF
TGTGCCAGCAGTGAAGGGCTCAGGGGCAATCAGCCCCAGCATTTT
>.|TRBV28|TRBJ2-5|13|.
CASRSSPGLEQYF
TGTGCCAGCAGGTCCAGCCCCGGTCTGGAGCAGTACTTC
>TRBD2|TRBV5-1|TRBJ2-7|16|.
CASSSGLAGGPYEQYF
TGCGCCAGCAGCTCCGGACTAGCGGGAGGGCCTTACGAGCAGTACTTC
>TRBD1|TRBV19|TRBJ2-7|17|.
CASSIDPGGQGTYEQYF
TGTGCCAGTAGTATAGACCCAGGGGGACAGGGAACCTACGAGCAGTACTTC
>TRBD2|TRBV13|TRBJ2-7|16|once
CASSLGLAVLSHEQYF
TGTGCCAGCAGCTTAGGACTAGCGGTCCTCTCGCACGAGCAGTACTTC
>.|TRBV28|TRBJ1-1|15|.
CASSLWGGSNTEAFF
TGTGCCAGCAGTTTATGGGGCGGGTCGAACACTGAAGCTTTCTTT
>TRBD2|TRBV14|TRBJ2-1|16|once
CASSQGFGTSSGEQFF
TGTGCCAGCAGCCAAGGCTTTGGGACTAGCTCCGGTGAGCAGTTCTTC
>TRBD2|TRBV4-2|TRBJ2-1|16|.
CASSQDRGEGSNEQFF
TGTGCCAGCAGCCAAGATCGGGGGGAGGGGAGCAATGAGCAGTTCTTC
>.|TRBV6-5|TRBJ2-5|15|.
CASSYGGGEQETQYF
TGTGCCAGCAGTTACGGCGGCGGGGAGCAAGAGACCCAGTACTTC
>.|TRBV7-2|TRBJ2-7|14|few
CASSGAEQSYEQYF
TGTGCCAGCTCCGGGGCGGAGCAGTCCTACGAGCAGTACTTC
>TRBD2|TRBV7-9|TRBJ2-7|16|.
CASSPLGAGGSYEQYF
TGTGCCAGCAGCCCCCTGGGCGCGGGAGGGTCCTACGAGCAGTACTTC
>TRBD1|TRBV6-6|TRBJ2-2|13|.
CASIDRGRGELFF
TGTGCCAGCATCGACAGGGGTAGGGGGGAGCTGTTTTTT
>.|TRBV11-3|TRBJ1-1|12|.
CASSGLDTEAFF
TGTGCCAGCAGCGGACTGGACACTGAAGCTTTCTTT
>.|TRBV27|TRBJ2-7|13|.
CASSYDSNYEQYF
TGTGCCAGCAGTTACGACAGTAACTACGAGCAGTACTTC
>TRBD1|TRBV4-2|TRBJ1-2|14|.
CASSQDDRGPGYTF
TGTGCCAGCAGCCAGGACGACAGGGGGCCTGGCTACACCTTC
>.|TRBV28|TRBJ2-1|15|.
CASSSSMSSYNEQFF
TGTGCCAGCAGCTCTAGTATGAGCTCCTACAATGAGCAGTTCTTC
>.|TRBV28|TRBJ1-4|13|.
CASSWGMRKKLFF
TGTGCCAGCAGTTGGGGGATGAGAAAAAAACTGTTTTTT
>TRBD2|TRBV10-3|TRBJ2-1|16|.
CAISERAGTSSNEQFF
TGTGCCATCAGTGAGAGGGCCGGGACTAGCAGTAATGAGCAGTTCTTC
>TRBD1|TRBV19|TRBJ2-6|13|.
CASRQGGANVLTF
TGTGCCAGTAGACAGGGGGGGGCCAACGTCCTGACTTTC
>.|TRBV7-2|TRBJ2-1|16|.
CASSLASAREYNEQFF
TGTGCCAGCAGCTTAGCTTCGGCGCGGGAATACAATGAGCAGTTCTTC
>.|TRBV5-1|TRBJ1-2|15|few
CASSATPRSLDGYTF
TGCGCCAGCAGCGCGACCCCCCGCAGTTTGGACGGCTACACCTTC
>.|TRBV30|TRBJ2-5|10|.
CAWGVETQYF
TGTGCCTGGGGGGTGGAGACCCAGTACTTC
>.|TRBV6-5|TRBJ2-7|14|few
CASRLDPSSYEQYF
TGTGCCAGCAGACTAGACCCAAGCTCCTACGAGCAGTACTTC
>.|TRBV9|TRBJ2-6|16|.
CASSVGRISGANVLTF
TGTGCCAGCAGCGTAGGACGGATCTCTGGGGCCAACGTCCTGACTTTC
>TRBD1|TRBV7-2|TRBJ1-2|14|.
CASSPGTGGRGYTF
TGTGCCAGCAGCCCCGGGACAGGGGGCCGTGGCTACACCTTC
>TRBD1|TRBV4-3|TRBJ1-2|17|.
CASSQDGLGQANYGYTF
TGCGCCAGCAGCCAAGATGGCTTGGGACAGGCTAACTATGGCTACACCTTC
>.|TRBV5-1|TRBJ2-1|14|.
CASSLISADNEQFF
TGCGCCAGCAGCTTGATCTCGGCTGACAATGAGCAGTTCTTC
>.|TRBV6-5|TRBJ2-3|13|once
CASSPTATDTQYF
TGTGCCAGCAGCCCGACAGCCACAGATACGCAGTATTTT
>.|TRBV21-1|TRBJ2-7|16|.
CASSRGWAPGSYEQYF
.
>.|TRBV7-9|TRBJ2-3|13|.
CASSLWGTDTQYF
TGTGCCAGCAGCTTATGGGGAACAGATACGCAGTATTTT